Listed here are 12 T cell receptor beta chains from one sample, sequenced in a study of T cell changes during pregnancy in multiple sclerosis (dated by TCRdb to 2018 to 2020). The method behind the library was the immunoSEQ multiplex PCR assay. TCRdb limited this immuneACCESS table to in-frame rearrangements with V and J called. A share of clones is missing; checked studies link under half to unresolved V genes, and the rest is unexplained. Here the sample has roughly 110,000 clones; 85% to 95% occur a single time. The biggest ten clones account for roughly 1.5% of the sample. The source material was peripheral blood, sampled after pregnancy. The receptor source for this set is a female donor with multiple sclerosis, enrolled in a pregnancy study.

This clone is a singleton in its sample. CDR3 nucleotide sequence: TGTGCCTGGAGCCGACCGGGACTTCGCTTACAAGAGACCCAGTACTTC. Protein: CAWSRPGLRLQETQYF. V and J are TRBV30 and TRBJ2-5; D may be TRBD2 (6 bases). The V and J ends lost 3 bases and 2 bases respectively, with 19 bases between them. The CDR3 extends over 16 amino acids. Germline V gene sequence: CDR1 GTSNPN, CDR2 SVGIG (reference sequence).

CDR3 in DNA: TGTGCCTGGGGACAGGGGGTCAACACCGGGGAGCTGTTTTTT. Its protein is CAWGQGVNTGELFF. The J gene is TRBJ2-2, the V gene TRBV30; 10 bases match TRBD1. Trimming removed 5 bases from V and 2 bases from J; junction bases left unmatched: 2. This CDR3 contains 14 residues. Per the germline V gene, CDR1 is GTSNPN and CDR2 is SVGIG (reference sequence).

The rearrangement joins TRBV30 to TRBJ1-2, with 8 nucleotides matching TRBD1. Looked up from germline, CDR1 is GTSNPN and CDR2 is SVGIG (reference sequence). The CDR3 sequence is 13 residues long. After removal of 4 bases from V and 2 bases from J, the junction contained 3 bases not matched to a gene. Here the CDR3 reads CAWTRQGNYGYTF. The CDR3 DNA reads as TGTGCCTGGACCCGACAGGGGAACTATGGCTACACCTTC.

In DNA, the CDR3 is TGTGCCAGCAGCGTAGGTGTAGGCGGAGGTGTCGATGAGCAGTTCTTC. The encoded protein is CASSVGVGGGVDEQFF. This sequence joins TRBV9 and TRBJ2-1, with D tentatively TRBD2 (5 bases). This CDR3 has 16 residues. Trimming left V 0 bases short and J 8 bases short, with 18 bases between. CDR1 is SGDLS and CDR2 is YYNGEE in the germline V gene.

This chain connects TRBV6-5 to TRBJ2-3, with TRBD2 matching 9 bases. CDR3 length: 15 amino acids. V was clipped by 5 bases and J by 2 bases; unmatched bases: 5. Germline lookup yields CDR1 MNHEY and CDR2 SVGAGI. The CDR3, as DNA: TGTGCCAGCAGTGCCCTAGCGGGGATCACAGATACGCAGTATTTT. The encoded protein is CASSALAGITDTQYF.

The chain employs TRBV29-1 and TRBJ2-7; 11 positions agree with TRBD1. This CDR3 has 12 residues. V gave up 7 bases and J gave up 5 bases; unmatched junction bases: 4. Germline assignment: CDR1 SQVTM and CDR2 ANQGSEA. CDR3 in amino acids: CSAGQGADEQYF. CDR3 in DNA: TGCAGCGCCGGACAGGGGGCCGACGAGCAGTACTTC.

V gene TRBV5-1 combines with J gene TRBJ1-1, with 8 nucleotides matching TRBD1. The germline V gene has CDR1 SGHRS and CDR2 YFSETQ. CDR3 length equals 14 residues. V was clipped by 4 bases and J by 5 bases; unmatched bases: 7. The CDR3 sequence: CASSARQGRTEAFF. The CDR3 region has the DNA TGCGCCAGCAGCGCCCGACAGGGGAGGACTGAAGCTTTCTTT.

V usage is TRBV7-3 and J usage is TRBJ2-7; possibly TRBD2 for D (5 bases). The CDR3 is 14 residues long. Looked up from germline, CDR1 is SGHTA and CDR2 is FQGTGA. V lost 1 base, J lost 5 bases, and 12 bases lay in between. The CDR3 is CASSLSIAGHEQYF. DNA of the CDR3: TGTGCCAGCAGCTTAAGCATCGCGGGCCACGAGCAGTACTTC. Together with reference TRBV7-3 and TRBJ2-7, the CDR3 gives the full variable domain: GAGVSQTPSNKVTEKGKYVELRCDPISGHTALYWYRQSLGQGPEFLIYFQGTGAADDSGLPNDRFFAVRPEGSVSTLKIQRTERGDSAVYLCASSLSIAGHEQYFGPGTRLTVT.

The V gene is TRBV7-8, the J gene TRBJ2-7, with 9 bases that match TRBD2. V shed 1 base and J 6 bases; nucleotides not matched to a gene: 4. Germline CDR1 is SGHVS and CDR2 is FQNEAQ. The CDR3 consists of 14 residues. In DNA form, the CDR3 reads TGTGCCAGCAGCTTAGAACGCGGGGGGGGCGAGCAGTACTTC. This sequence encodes CASSLERGGGEQYF. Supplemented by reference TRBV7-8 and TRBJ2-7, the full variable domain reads GAGVSQSPRYKVAKRGQDVALRCDPISGHVSLFWYQQALGQGPEFLTYFQNEAQLDKSGLPSDRFFAERPEGSVSTLKIQRTQQEDSAVYLCASSLERGGGEQYFGPGTRLTVT.

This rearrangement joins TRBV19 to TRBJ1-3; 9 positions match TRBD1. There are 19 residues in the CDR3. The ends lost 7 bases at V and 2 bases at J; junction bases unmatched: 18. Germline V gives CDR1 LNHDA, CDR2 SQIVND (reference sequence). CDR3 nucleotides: TGTGCCAGTACCCCTTGGGGGCCTCGGGACAGGGCTGCTGGAAACACCATATATTTT. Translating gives CASTPWGPRDRAAGNTIYF.

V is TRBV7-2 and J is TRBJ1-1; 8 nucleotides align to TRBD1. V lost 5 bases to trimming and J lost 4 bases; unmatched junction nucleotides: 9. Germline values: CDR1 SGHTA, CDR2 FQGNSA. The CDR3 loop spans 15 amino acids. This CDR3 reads CASSAMTGAGTEAFF. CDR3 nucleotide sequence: TGTGCCAGCAGCGCCATGACAGGGGCCGGCACTGAAGCTTTCTTT.

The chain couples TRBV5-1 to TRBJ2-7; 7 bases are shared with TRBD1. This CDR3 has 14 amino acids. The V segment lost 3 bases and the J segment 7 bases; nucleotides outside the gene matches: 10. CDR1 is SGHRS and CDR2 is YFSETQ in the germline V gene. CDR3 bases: TGCGCCAGCAGCTCGCGACAGGGCCGACGAGAGCAGTACTTC. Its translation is CASSSRQGRREQYF.